The 23 T cell receptor beta chains given below trace back to one sample, sequenced in a study of cytomegalovirus exposure and HLA in healthy donors. Sequencing was performed with immunoSEQ multiplex PCR; in TCRdb, only in-frame clones are kept and a portion is missing. The data contain about 280,000 clones, 85% to 90% of them singletons. Material for sequencing was PBMCs. The receptors come from a woman in her late teens or twenties in good health and CMV-seronegative.

This clone appeared once. J is TRBJ1-1 and V is TRBV19; 7 bases are a match to TRBD1. V lost 7 bases and J lost 3; bases outside the gene matches: 8. Germline lookup yields CDR1 LNHDA and CDR2 SQIVND (reference sequence). The CDR3 is made up of 14 amino acids. The CDR3 DNA reads TGTGCCAGTATCATGACAGGGAAGGACACTGAAGCTTTCTTT. Protein: CASIMTGKDTEAFF.

Here the CDR3 reads CASSLGRGGALNTGELFF. In DNA form, the CDR3 reads TGTGCCAGCAGCTTGGGGAGGGGGGGGGCCCTGAACACCGGGGAGCTGTTTTTT. The chain is built from TRBV5-4 and TRBJ2-2; possible D gene TRBD2, 7 bases. V was pared by 0 bases and J by 1 base, with 16 bases between. The CDR3 consists of 18 residues. Germline CDR1 and CDR2: SGHNT and YYREEE (reference sequence).

The J gene is TRBJ2-7, the V gene TRBV13, with TRBD1 matching over 9 bases. CDR3 length: 14 residues. J gave up 3 bases and V 6 bases, and 6 bases lay outside the gene matches. The germline V gene has CDR1 PRHDT and CDR2 FYEKMQ (reference sequence). The CDR3 DNA reads TGTGCCAGCAGTCAACAGACAGGGGGCTACGAGCAGTACTTC. It encodes CASSQQTGGYEQYF.

The V and J genes are TRBV5-4 and TRBJ2-3; D gene ambiguous. This CDR3 has 16 amino acids. The V and J ends lost 0 bases and 5 bases respectively, with 16 bases between them. Germline-derived CDR1 and CDR2 are SGHNT and YYREEE (reference sequence). DNA of the CDR3: TGTGCCAGCAGCTTGGCCTCGGTGACACGAGTAGATACGCAGTATTTT. Translated, it gives CASSLASVTRVDTQYF.

This sequence joins TRBV4-3 and TRBJ1-2; D not certain. From germline, CDR1 is LGHNA and CDR2 YSLEER. V lost 0 bases to trimming and J lost 0 bases, with 8 bases between them. This CDR3 region has 15 residues. The CDR3 DNA reads as TGCGCCAGCAGCCAAGATTTCGAGCCTAACTATGGCTACACCTTC. This encodes CASSQDFEPNYGYTF.

The chain has TRBV6-1 and TRBJ2-7; D is unresolved. Trimming pared 2 bases from V and 6 bases from J, leaving 5 bases between. Germline assignment: CDR1 MNHNS and CDR2 SASEGT. This CDR3 has 11 amino acids. CDR3 residues: CASSESLEQYF. In DNA form, the CDR3 reads TGTGCCAGCAGTGAATCCCTCGAGCAGTACTTC.

This chain links TRBV11-2 with TRBJ2-7, with TRBD2 matching 10 bases. CDR1 is SGHAT, CDR2 FQNNGV, per germline. The CDR3 totals 14 residues. Trimming took 1 base from V and 5 from J; bases not matched to a gene: 2. The CDR3 DNA is TGTGCCAGCAGCTTAGTAGCGGGAGGACACGAGCAGTACTTC. It translates to CASSLVAGGHEQYF.

The gene calls are TRBV5-1 and TRBJ2-7; TRBD1 aligns across 7 bases. The CDR3 covers 13 residues. V gave up 4 bases and J gave up 4 bases; unmatched junction bases: 5. The V gene's germline CDR1 is SGHRS and CDR2 YFSETQ. The DNA of the CDR3 is TGCGCCAGCAGCCCGGGACAGCCGTACGAGCAGTACTTC. Its protein product is CASSPGQPYEQYF. The entire variable domain, with the rest obtained from reference TRBV5-1 and TRBJ2-7, is as follows: KAGVTQTPRYLIKTRGQQVTLSCSPISGHRSVSWYQQTPGQGLQFLFEYFSETQRNKGNFPGRFSGRQFSNSRSEMNVSTLELGDSALYLCASSPGQPYEQYFGPGTRLTVT.

V and J are TRBV4-3 and TRBJ2-7; TRBD2 agrees at 12 bases. CDR1 LGHNA and CDR2 YSLEER come from the germline V gene. This CDR3 spans 18 amino acids. Losses at the gene ends were 0 bases for V and 3 bases for J; bases not matched to a gene: 9. Here the CDR3 reads CASSQERFRLAGVYEQYF. CDR3 DNA: TGCGCCAGCAGCCAAGAGAGGTTTCGACTAGCGGGAGTCTACGAGCAGTACTTC.

V usage is TRBV5-6 and J usage is TRBJ2-3; 13 nucleotides line up with TRBD2. CDR3 length: 16 residues. Germline CDR1 SGHDT, CDR2 YYEEEE. V shed 5 bases, J shed 1 base, and the junction held 4 bases outside the gene matches. CDR3 DNA: TGTGCCAGCAGACCACTAGCGGGAGGGGGCACAGATACGCAGTATTTT. Protein: CASRPLAGGGTDTQYF.

V is TRBV19 and J is TRBJ2-7, with 7 bases identical to TRBD2. The CDR3 consists of 15 residues. V shed 4 bases and J 3 bases; nucleotides not matched to a gene: 9. In germline, CDR1 is LNHDA, CDR2 SQIVND (reference sequence). The CDR3 sequence is CASSTGEGLFYEQYF. The CDR3 coding sequence is TGTGCCAGTAGTACCGGGGAGGGACTATTCTACGAGCAGTACTTC.

V and J are TRBV5-1 and TRBJ2-2; unclear D gene. Germline values: CDR1 SGHRS, CDR2 YFSETQ. This CDR3 is built from 15 residues. Trimming took off 1 base at V and 0 bases at J, with 7 bases between the two ends. The CDR3 sequence is CASSLNRANTGELFF. CDR3 nucleotide sequence: TGCGCCAGCAGCTTGAACAGAGCGAACACCGGGGAGCTGTTTTTT.

The V call is TRBV30, the J call TRBJ2-5; 7 bases fit TRBD2. V shed 1 base, J shed 0 bases, and the junction held 5 bases outside the gene matches. This CDR3 comprises 15 residues. Germline values: CDR1 GTSNPN, CDR2 SVGIG (reference sequence). The CDR3 DNA follows: TGTGCCTGGAGTGAACCAGCGGGGTACCAAGAGACCCAGTACTTC. This encodes CAWSEPAGYQETQYF.

J is TRBJ1-4 and V is TRBV6-5; D gene uncertain. CDR1 and CDR2 (germline): MNHEY, SVGAGI. This CDR3 is built from 15 residues. Trimming shortened V by 8 bases and J by 8 bases, and 21 bases separated the two germline ends. The CDR3 sequence is CASPYGDTRGEKLFF. CDR3 DNA sequence: TGTGCCAGCCCCTACGGTGACACCCGAGGGGAAAAACTGTTTTTT.

This rearrangement joins TRBV9 to TRBJ1-1; the D gene is possibly TRBD1 (6 bases). Looked up from germline, CDR1 is SGDLS and CDR2 is YYNGEE. V was clipped by 4 bases and J by 5 bases, with 18 bases between them. The length of the CDR3 is 15 residues. The DNA for the CDR3 is TGTGCCAGCAGCCCCTACGGGGGGGCGCGAACTGAAGCTTTCTTT. Protein product: CASSPYGGARTEAFF.

This clone was seen only a few times. The V gene is TRBV20-1, the J gene TRBJ2-7; TRBD2 agrees at 7 bases. The CDR3 contains 11 residues. The germline gives CDR1 DFQATT, CDR2 SNEGSKA (reference sequence). DNA of the CDR3: TGCAGCGTGGGGACTACAGACGAGCAGTACTTC. As protein: CSVGTTDEQYF.

About this clone itself: This CDR3 is also generated by other DNA sequences in the sample. The chain couples TRBV20-1 to TRBJ2-5, with a weak D call TRBD1 (6 bases). Trimming left V 5 bases short and J 3 bases short, with 7 bases between. Germline V gene lookup returns CDR1 DFQATT and CDR2 SNEGSKA (reference sequence). The CDR3 totals 11 residues. The CDR3 spells CSARTEETQYF. The CDR3 DNA sequence: TGCAGTGCTCGGACAGAAGAGACCCAGTACTTC.

The chain links TRBV27 to TRBJ1-1; the match to TRBD1 covers 9 bases. The CDR3 loop spans 16 amino acids. CDR1 is MNHEY and CDR2 is SMNVEV in the germline V gene (reference sequence). The CDR3 region is CAKNNRDRETNTEAFF. DNA for the CDR3: TGTGCTAAAAATAACCGGGACAGGGAAACGAACACTGAAGCTTTCTTT.

This clone was seen a handful of times. The J gene is TRBJ1-2, the V gene TRBV30, with 8 bases lining up with TRBD1. The CDR3 is 12 amino acids. V gave up 7 bases and J gave up 5 bases; unmatched junction bases: 6. CDR1 is GTSNPN, CDR2 SVGIG, per germline (reference sequence). The CDR3 region is CAFQGTGYGYTF. The DNA for the CDR3 is TGTGCCTTTCAAGGGACAGGATATGGCTACACCTTC. Full variable domain (outside the CDR3, taken from reference TRBV30 and TRBJ1-2): SQTIHQWPATLVQPVGSPLSLECTVEGTSNPNLYWYRQAAGRGLQLLFYSVGIGQISSEVPQNLSASRPQDRQFILSSKKLLLSDSGFYLCAFQGTGYGYTFGSGTRLTVV.

The CDR3 protein is CASSLALLNEQFF. The CDR3 nucleotides are TGTGCCAGCAGCTTGGCTCTATTAAATGAGCAGTTCTTC. This rearrangement joins TRBV5-4 to TRBJ2-1; D call uncertain. CDR1 and CDR2 (germline): SGHNT, YYREEE (reference sequence). Trimming shortened V by 0 bases and J by 7 bases, and 8 bases separated the two germline ends. CDR3 size: 13 residues.

V and J are TRBV18 and TRBJ2-5, with TRBD1 identical over 10 bases. Germline CDR1 reads KGHSH; CDR2 reads LQKENI. This CDR3 spans 16 amino acids. V gave up 3 bases and J gave up 5 bases; unmatched junction bases: 9. The CDR3 region is CASSPSGTGVGETQYF. The CDR3 nucleotides read TGTGCCAGCTCACCGTCGGGGACAGGGGTCGGGGAGACCCAGTACTTC. The entire variable domain, with the rest obtained from reference TRBV18 and TRBJ2-5, is as follows: NAGVMQNPRHLVRRRGQEARLRCSPMKGHSHVYWYRQLPEEGLKFMVYLQKENIIDESGMPKERFSAEFPKEGPSILRIQQVVRGDSAAYFCASSPSGTGVGETQYFGPGTRLLVL.

The chain carries TRBV18 and TRBJ1-2, with a possible D match to TRBD1 (5 bases). The CDR3 is 14 amino acids. V was pared by 3 bases and J by 4 bases, with 12 bases between. Germline CDR1 and CDR2: KGHSH and LQKENI. DNA of the CDR3: TGTGCCAGCTCACCCGGGGGATTGGGCTATGGCTACACCTTC. Amino acid sequence: CASSPGGLGYGYTF.

The chain carries TRBV30 and TRBJ1-2; D uncertain. CDR1 and CDR2 (germline): GTSNPN, SVGIG (reference sequence). V dropped 6 bases and J dropped 3 bases, with 17 bases sitting between them. There are 14 residues in the CDR3. CDR3 loop: CACPRRITHYGYTF. CDR3 DNA sequence: TGTGCCTGTCCTCGGAGGATCACTCACTATGGCTACACCTTC.